Here is one T cell receptor (beta chain) with its context. As yet, its antigen is unknown. The data are from a study of T-cell memory formation after mild COVID-19. Notes on the study in general: Day 15 to 85 contracting clones showed balanced CD4/CD8; later expanders leaned CD4+. That cross-reactive memory joined was suggested by some responding clones appearing in pre-infection memory.

In TCRdb, the 5' RACE reads were re-called with MiXCR into one record per CDR3 protein. This sample carries approximately 100,000 distinct CDR3 sequences, approximately 10% of them seen once, and the ten largest clones take more than 35%. The sample was PBMCs or a T cell subset sorted from them (not recorded which). The clonotype was recovered from a man aged 18-30 years who had mild COVID-19 (a few samples of this study predate the infection). Cell type and time point are not known.

The CDR3 nucleotides read TGTGCCAGCAGCTTAGCGTCCCTCGATGGCTACACCTTC. Translation: CASSLASLDGYTF. The chain has TRBV7-9 and TRBJ1-2; no firm D call. Germline V gene data show CDR1 as SEHNR and CDR2 as FQNEAQ (reference sequence). This CDR3 is built from 13 residues. Trimming took off 0 bases at V and 6 bases at J, with 8 bases between the two ends.